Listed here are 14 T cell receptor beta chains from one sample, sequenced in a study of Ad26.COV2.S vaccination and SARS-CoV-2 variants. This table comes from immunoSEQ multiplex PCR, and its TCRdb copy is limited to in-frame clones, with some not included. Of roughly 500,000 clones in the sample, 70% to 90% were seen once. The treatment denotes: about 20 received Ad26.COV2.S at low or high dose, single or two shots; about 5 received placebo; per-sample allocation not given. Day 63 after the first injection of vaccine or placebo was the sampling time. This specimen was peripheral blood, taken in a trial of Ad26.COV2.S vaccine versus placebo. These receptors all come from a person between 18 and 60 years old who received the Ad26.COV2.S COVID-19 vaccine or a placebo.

CDR3 amino acids: CSASIQRSTEAFF. The CDR3 DNA is TGCAGTGCTAGTATCCAACGGAGCACTGAAGCTTTCTTT. The chain couples TRBV20-1 to TRBJ1-1; D is undetermined. The CDR3 is 13 residues long. With 3 bases removed from V and 4 bases from J, the gap between germline ends came to 12 bases. Germline CDR1 reads DFQATT; CDR2 reads SNEGSKA (reference sequence).

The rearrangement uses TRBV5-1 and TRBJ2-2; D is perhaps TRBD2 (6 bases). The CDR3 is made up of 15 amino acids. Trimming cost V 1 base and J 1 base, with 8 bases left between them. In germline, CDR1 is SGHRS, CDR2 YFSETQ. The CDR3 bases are TGCGCCAGCAGCTTGATGGGGGGGAACACCGGGGAGCTGTTTTTT. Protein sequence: CASSLMGGNTGELFF.

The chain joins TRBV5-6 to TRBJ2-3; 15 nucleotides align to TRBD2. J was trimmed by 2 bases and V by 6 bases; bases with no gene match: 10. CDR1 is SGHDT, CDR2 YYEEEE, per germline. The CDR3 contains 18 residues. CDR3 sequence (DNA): TGTGCCAGCACCCATGGACTAGCGGGAGGGCATTTCACAGATACGCAGTATTTT. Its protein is CASTHGLAGGHFTDTQYF.

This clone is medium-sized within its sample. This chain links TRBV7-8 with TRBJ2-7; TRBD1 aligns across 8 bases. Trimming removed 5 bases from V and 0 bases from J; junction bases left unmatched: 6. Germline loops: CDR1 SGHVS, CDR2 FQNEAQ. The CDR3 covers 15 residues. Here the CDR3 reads CASSQGQGPSYEQYF. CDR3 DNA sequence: TGTGCCAGCAGCCAAGGACAGGGACCCTCCTACGAGCAGTACTTC.

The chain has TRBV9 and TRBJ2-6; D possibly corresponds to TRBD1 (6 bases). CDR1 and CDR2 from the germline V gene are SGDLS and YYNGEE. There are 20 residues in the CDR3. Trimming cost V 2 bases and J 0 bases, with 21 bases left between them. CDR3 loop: CASSVPAGASSFSGANVLTF. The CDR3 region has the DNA TGTGCCAGCAGCGTCCCCGCAGGGGCCTCTTCCTTCTCTGGGGCCAACGTCCTGACTTTC.

CDR3 coding DNA: TGTGCCAGCAGCCCCGCCCGAGAGACCCAGTACTTC. Its translation is CASSPARETQYF. V gene TRBV6-2 or TRBV6-3 combines with J gene TRBJ2-5; D is undetermined. The CDR3 is 12 residues long. The germline gives CDR1 MNHEY, CDR2 SVGEGT. V was trimmed by 6 bases and J by 4 bases, leaving 9 bases between them.

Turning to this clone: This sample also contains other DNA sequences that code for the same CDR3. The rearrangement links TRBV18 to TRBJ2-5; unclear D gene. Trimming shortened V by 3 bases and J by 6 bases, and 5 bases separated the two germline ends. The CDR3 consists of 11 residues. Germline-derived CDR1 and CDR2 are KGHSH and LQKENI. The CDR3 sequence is CASSPGQTQYF. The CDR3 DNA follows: TGTGCCAGCTCACCCGGTCAGACCCAGTACTTC.

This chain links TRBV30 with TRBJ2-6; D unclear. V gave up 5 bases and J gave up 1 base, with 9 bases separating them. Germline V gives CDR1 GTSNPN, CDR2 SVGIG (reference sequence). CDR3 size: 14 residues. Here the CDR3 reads CAWGIGSGANVLTF. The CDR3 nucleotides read TGTGCCTGGGGGATTGGGTCTGGGGCCAACGTCCTGACTTTC.

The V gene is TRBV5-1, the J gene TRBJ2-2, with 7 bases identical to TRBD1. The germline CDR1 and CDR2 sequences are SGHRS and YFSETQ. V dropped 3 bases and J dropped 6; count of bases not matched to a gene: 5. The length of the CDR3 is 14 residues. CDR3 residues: CASSSSRGPGELFF. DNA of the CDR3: TGCGCCAGCAGCTCATCGAGGGGGCCCGGGGAGCTGTTTTTT.

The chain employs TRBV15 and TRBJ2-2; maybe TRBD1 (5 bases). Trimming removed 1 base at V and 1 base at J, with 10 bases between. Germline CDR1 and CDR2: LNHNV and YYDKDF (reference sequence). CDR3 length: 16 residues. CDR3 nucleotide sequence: TGTGCCACCAGCAGAGTCAGGGCAGGGAACACCGGGGAGCTGTTTTTT. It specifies CATSRVRAGNTGELFF.

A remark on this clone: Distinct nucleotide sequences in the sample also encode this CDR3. This CDR3 is CASSPRETQYF. CDR3 nucleotide sequence: TGTGCCAGCAGTCCTAGGGAGACCCAGTACTTC. This rearrangement joins TRBV12-3 or TRBV12-4 to TRBJ2-5; D is ambiguous. Trimming shortened V by 5 bases and J by 5 bases, and 6 bases separated the two germline ends. The CDR3 has 11 residues.

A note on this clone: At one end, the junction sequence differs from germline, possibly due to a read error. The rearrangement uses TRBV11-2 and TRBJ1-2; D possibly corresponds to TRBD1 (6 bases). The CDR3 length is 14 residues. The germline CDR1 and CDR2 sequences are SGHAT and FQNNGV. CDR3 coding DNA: TGTGCCAGCAGCTCGCTGACAGGCACTCCCCCCGCCGCCTTC. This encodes CASSSLTGTPPAAF.

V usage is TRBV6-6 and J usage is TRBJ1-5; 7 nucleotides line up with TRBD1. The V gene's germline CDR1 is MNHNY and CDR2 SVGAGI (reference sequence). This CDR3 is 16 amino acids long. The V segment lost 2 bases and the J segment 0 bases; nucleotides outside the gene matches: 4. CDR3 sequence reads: CASSYGGQFSNQPQHF. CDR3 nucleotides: TGTGCCAGCAGTTACGGGGGACAGTTTAGCAATCAGCCCCAGCATTTT.

The CDR3 coding sequence is TGCGCCAGCAGCTTCACCACAGGGGCTGGTGAAAAACTGTTTTTT. The encoded protein is CASSFTTGAGEKLFF. V usage is TRBV5-1 and J usage is TRBJ1-4, with 7 nucleotides matching TRBD1. J lost 7 bases, V lost 2 bases, and 8 bases had no gene match. CDR1 and CDR2 from the germline V gene are SGHRS and YFSETQ. This CDR3 region has 15 residues.